This T cell receptor (beta chain) was recorded in a study of identical twins. This clonotype occurred many times. Its antigen is unidentified. TCRdb analysed the 5' RACE reads with MiXCR anew, one entry per CDR3 protein. The repertoire holds a few hundred thousand distinct CDR3 sequences, with about 18% as singletons. Study-wide findings and caveats: There was more out-of-frame TCR alpha sharing in monozygotic twins than models estimated. The presence of invariant MAIT and iNKT cells could partly confound analyses of zero-insertion sequences. Excess twin sharing in beta out-of-frame sequences was weaker.

The germline V gene has CDR1 MNHEY and CDR2 SVGEGT. The CDR3 totals 14 residues. Trimming stripped 8 bases from V and 1 base from J, with 14 bases between. The receptor's source is a man aged 45-65 years in good health. The chain uses TRBV6-2 or TRBV6-3 and TRBJ1-1; a possible D gene is TRBD1 (6 bases). Sequencing was done on a sample of naive T cells sorted from blood. CDR3 amino acids: CASATGGPNTEAFF. CDR3 nucleotide sequence: TGTGCCAGCGCTACGGGGGGGCCGAACACTGAAGCTTTCTTT.